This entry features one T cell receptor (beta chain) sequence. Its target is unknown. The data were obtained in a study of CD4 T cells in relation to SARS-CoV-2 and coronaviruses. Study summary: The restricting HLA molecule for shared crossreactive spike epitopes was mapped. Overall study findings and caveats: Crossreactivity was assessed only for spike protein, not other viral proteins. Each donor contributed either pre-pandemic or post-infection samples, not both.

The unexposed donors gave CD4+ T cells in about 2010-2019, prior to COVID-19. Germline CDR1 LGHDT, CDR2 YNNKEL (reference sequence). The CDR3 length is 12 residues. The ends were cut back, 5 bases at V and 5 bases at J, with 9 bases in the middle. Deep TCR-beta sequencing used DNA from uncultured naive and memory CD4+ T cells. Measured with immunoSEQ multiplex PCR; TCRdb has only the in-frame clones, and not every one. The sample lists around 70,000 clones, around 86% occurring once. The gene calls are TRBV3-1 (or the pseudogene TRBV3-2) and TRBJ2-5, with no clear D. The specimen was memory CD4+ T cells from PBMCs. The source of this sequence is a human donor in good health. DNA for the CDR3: TGTGCCAGCAGCGGGCCTGGGGAGACCCAGTACTTC. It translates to CASSGPGETQYF.